Following are 3 T cell receptor beta chains from one sample sequenced in a study of response to subunit inactivated influenza vaccine (dated by TCRdb to the late 2010s). Library preparation was by RT-PCR. Sequenced on an Illumina HiSeq 2500. TCRdb reprocessing: public reads trimmed at Q25 with fastp, clones called with MiXCR, in-frame beta chains kept. All rows with the same CDR3 protein become a single entry with the most common DNA and genes. Recorded for this sample are hundreds of thousands of distinct CDR3 sequences; 9% to 15% of them occurred a single time. Approximately 7.8% of the sample goes to the ten largest clones. The sample was non-naive T cells sorted from PBMCs, taken 14 to 15 days before vaccination. The cell subset or site label corresponds to: memory T cell fraction. The origin of the receptors is a man aged 50-59 years who received an inactivated influenza vaccine. Donor details come from another sample of the same person, matched by shared clones.

This clonotype came up many times. This sequence joins TRBV27 and TRBJ1-5; 11 positions match TRBD1. This CDR3 comprises 15 residues. V trimming: 4 bases; J trimming: 4 bases; junction bases outside the gene matches: 3. Germline loops: CDR1 MNHEY, CDR2 SMNVEV (reference sequence). The CDR3 spells CASSSGTGGNQPQHF. The CDR3 nucleotides are TGTGCCAGCAGTTCAGGGACAGGGGGTAATCAGCCCCAGCATTTT.

In this sample, this clonotype turned up a few times. The genes are TRBV28 and TRBJ2-3; 13 bases are shared with TRBD2. Germline CDR1 and CDR2: MDHEN and SYDVKM. V shed 5 bases and J 9 bases; nucleotides not matched to a gene: 11. The CDR3 is 16 amino acids. CDR3: CASSPLLAGGPGTQYF. CDR3 DNA sequence: TGTGCCAGCAGTCCCCTACTAGCGGGAGGGCCCGGCACGCAGTATTTT.

The table lists this clonotype with many counts. The rearrangement joins TRBV3-1 to TRBJ1-2; D remains ambiguous. Trimming cost V 5 bases and J 0 bases, with 13 bases left between them. Germline CDR1 is LGHDT and CDR2 is YNNKEL (reference sequence). This CDR3 has 15 residues. The CDR3 DNA sequence: TGTGCCAGCAGCTCCCGGGTTAGAGCTAACTATGGCTACACCTTC. Its translation: CASSSRVRANYGYTF.